This T cell receptor (beta chain) derives from a study of T cells expressing NK-cell markers. Study overall: According to the study, TCR beta repertoires originated from sorted CD3+CD56+NKG2C+, CD3+CD56+NKG2C- and CD3+CD56-NKG2C+ T cells.

General study points: For several donors, the dominant NKG2C+ clonotypes made up roughly 1.0-7.0% of their CD8+ T cells. The CD3+CD56-NKG2C+ fraction of several donors was also led by these clonotypes.

On this clonotype itself: The antigen is not known.

For TCR beta, cDNA was produced by 5'RACE template switching with UMIs. TCRdb processed the 5' RACE reads again and assigns one entry to each CDR3 protein, with no DNA. Reported are hundreds of thousands of distinct CDR3 sequences; the ten largest clones contain 5% to 5.5%. The germline V gene has CDR1 SEHNR and CDR2 FQNEAQ (reference sequence). This CDR3 region has 16 residues. The origin of this receptor is a man aged 18-70 years in good health. The chain employs TRBV7-9 and TRBJ1-6; TCRdb's D call, TRBD1, is unchecked because there is no DNA. Input material: blood T cells: a sorted CD56 or NKG2C T cell subset, CD4+ or CD8+ T cells, or bulk PBMC T cells (not recorded which). The CDR3 loop reads CASSLGGGAKRSPLHF.